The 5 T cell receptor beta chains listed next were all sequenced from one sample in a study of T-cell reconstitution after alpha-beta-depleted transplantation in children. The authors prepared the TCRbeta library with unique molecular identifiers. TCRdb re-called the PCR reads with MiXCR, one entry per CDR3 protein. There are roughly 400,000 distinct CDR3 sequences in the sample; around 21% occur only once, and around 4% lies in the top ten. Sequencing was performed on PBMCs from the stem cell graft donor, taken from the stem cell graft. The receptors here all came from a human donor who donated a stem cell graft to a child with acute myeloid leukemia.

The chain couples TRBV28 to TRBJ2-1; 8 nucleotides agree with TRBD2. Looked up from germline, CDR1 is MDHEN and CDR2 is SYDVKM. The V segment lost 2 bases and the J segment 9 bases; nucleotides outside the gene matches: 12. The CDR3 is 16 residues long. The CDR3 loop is CASSLGPGGTSFEQFF. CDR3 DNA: TGTGCCAGCAGTTTAGGACCGGGAGGGACCTCCTTTGAGCAGTTCTTC.

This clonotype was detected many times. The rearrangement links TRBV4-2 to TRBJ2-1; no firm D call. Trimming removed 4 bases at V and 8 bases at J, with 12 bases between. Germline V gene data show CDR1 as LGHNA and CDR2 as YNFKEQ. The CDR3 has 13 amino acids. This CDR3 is CASSPIGVHEQFF. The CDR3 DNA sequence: TGTGCCAGCAGCCCTATAGGAGTTCATGAGCAGTTCTTC.

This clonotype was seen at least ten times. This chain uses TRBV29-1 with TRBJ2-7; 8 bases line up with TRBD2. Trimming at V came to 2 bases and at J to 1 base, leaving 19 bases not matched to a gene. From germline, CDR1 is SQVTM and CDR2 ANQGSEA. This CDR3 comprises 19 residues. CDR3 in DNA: TGCAGCGTTGAATCCCCCGGCGCAAACGGGAGGGGAGAGTCCTACGAGCAGTACTTC. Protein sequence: CSVESPGANGRGESYEQYF.

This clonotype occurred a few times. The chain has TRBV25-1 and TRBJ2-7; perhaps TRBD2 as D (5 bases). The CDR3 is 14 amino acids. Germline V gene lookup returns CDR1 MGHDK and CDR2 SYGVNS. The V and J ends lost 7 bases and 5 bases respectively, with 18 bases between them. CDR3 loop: CASTPERGRNEQYF. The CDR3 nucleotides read TGTGCCAGCACCCCCGAACGGGGTAGGAACGAGCAGTACTTC.

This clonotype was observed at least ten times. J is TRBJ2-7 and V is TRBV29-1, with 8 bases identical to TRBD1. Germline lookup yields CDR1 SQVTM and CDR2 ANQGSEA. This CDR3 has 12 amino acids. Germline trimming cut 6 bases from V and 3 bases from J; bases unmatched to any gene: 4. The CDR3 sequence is CSVRQGSYEQYF. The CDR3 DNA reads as TGCAGCGTACGACAGGGGAGCTACGAGCAGTACTTC.